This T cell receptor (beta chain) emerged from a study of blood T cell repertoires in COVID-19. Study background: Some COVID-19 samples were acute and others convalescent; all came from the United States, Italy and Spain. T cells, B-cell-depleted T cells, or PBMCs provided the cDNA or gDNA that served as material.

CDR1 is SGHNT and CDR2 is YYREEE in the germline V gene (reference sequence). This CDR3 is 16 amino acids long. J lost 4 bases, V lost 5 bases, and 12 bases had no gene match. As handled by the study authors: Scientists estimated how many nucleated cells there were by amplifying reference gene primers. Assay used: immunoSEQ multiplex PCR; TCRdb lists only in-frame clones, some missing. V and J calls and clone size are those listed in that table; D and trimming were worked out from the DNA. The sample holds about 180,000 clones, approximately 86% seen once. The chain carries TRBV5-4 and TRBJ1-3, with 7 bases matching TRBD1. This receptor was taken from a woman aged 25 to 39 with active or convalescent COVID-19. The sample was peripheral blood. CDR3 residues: CASSSDRAISGNTIYF. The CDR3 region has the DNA TGTGCCAGCAGTTCTGACAGGGCAATTTCCGGAAACACCATATATTTT.